This T cell receptor beta chain was captured in a study of blood T cell repertoires in COVID-19. Study context: Nucleic acid was either cDNA or gDNA, and it came from T cells, B-cell-depleted T cells, or PBMCs.

Seattle patients were enrolled during active infection and followed longitudinally. As originally analysed: Estimation of nucleated cell counts relied on the amplification of reference gene primers. The repertoire was sequenced with immunoSEQ multiplex PCR; TCRdb's copy has only in-frame clones and lacks some. The V and J calls and the clone size are those of that table, but D and trimming were determined from the DNA. The profile shows 300,000 to 350,000 clones, 80% to 90% of them singletons. Trimming at V came to 5 bases and at J to 8 bases, leaving 11 bases not matched to a gene. Germline CDR1 SGHTA, CDR2 FQGTGA. The CDR3 contains 16 residues.

The sequence derives from a man aged 25 to 45 with COVID-19, enrolled during active disease. The sample comprised peripheral blood. The rearrangement joins TRBV7-3 to TRBJ2-1; 11 nucleotides line up with TRBD1. The CDR3 loop reads CASSGALGQGAHEQFF. The CDR3 DNA reads TGTGCCAGCAGCGGCGCCCTTGGACAGGGGGCTCATGAGCAGTTCTTC.